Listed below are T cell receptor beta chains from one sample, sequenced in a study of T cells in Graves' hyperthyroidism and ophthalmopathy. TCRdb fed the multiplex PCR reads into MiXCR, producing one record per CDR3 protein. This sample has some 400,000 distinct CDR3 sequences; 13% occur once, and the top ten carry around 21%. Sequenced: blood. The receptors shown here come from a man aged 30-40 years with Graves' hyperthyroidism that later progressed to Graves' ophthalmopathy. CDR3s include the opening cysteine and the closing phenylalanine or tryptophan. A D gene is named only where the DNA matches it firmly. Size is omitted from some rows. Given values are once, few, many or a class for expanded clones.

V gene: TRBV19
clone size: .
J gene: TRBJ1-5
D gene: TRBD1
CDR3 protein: CASSNRDRGQPQHF
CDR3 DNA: TGTGCCAGTAGTAACCGCGACAGGGGTCAGCCCCAGCATTTT

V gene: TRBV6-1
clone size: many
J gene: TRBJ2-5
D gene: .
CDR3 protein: CASSESSWETQYF
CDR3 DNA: TGTGCCAGCAGTGAGAGTAGTTGGGAGACCCAGTACTTC

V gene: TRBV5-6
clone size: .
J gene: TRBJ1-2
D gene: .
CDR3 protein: CASSLGRGLYGYTF
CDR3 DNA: TGTGCCAGCAGCTTGGGGCGGGGGCTCTATGGCTACACCTTC

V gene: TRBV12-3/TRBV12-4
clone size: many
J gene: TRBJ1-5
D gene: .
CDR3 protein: CASTRSDGNQPQHF
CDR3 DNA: TGTGCCAGCACCAGATCGGACGGCAATCAGCCCCAGCATTTT

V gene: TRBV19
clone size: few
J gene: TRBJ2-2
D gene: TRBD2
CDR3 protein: CASRISASGGAGELFF
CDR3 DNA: TGTGCCAGTAGGATTTCGGCTAGCGGGGGGGCCGGGGAGCTGTTTTTT

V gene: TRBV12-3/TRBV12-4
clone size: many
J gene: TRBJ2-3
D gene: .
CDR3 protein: CASSPRSDTQYF
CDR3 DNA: TGTGCCAGCAGCCCCCGATCAGATACGCAGTATTTT

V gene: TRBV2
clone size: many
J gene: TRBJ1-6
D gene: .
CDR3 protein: CASSKQEGVISPLHF
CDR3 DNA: TGTGCCAGCAGTAAACAAGAGGGGGTTATTTCACCCCTCCACTTT

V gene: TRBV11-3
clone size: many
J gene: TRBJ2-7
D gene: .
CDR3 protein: CASSLDQSLEQYF
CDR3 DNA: TGTGCCAGCAGCTTAGATCAAAGCCTCGAGCAGTACTTC

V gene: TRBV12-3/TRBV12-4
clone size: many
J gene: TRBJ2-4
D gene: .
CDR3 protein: CASSFGTNIQYF
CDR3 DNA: TGTGCCAGCAGTTTTGGGACCAACATTCAGTACTTC

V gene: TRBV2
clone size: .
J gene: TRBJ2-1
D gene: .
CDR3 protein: CASSQGVLVGGNEQFF
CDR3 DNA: TGCGCCAGCAGCCAAGGAGTACTAGTAGGGGGGAATGAGCAGTTCTTC

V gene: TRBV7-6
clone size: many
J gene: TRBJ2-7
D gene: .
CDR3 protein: CASSPRLGYEQYF
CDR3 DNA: TGTGCCAGCAGCCCCCGACTGGGCTACGAGCAGTACTTC

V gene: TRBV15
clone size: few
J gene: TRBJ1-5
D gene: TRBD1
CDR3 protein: CATQQGAGNQPQHF
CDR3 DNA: TGTGCCACACAACAGGGGGCTGGCAATCAGCCCCAGCATTTT

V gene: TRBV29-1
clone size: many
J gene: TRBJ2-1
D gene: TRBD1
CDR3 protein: CSVEHLRGQNEQFF
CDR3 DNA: TGCAGCGTTGAACATCTCAGGGGGCAAAATGAGCAGTTCTTC

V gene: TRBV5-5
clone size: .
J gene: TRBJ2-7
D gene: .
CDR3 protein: CASRRGRTYEQYF
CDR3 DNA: TGTGCCAGCAGGAGGGGCAGAACCTACGAGCAGTACTTC

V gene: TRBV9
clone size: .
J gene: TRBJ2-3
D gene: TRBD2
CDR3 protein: CASSSRWGGADTQYF
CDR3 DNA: TGTGCCAGCAGCTCCCGCTGGGGAGGGGCAGATACGCAGTATTTT

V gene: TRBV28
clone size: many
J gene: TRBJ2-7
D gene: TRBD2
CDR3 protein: CASSSSGLAGPSWGEQYF
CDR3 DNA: TGTGCCAGCAGTTCCTCGGGACTAGCGGGGCCTTCGTGGGGCGAGCAGTACTTC

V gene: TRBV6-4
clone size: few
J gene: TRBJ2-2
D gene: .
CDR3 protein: CASSDSIRRDTGELFF
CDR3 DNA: TGTGCCAGCAGTGACTCGATCAGGAGGGACACCGGGGAGCTGTTTTTT

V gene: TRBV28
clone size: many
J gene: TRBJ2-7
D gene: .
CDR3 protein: CASRANYEQYF
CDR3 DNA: TGTGCCAGCAGGGCAAACTACGAGCAGTACTTC

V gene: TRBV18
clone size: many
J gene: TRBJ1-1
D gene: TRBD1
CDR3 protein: CASSATGVTEAFF
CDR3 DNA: TGTGCCAGCTCAGCCACAGGGGTCACTGAAGCTTTCTTT

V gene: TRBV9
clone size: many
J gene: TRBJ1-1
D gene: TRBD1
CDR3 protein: CASSVSGTVTEAFF
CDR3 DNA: TGTGCCAGCAGCGTATCCGGGACAGTCACTGAAGCTTTCTTT

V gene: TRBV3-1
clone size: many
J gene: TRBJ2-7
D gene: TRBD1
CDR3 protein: CASSPRQGKQYF
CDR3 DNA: TGTGCCAGCAGCCCGAGACAGGGTAAGCAGTACTTC

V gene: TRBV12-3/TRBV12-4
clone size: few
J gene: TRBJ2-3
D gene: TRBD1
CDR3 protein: CASSQKGATDTQYF
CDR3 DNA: TGTGCCAGCAGCCAGAAGGGGGCCACAGATACGCAGTATTTT

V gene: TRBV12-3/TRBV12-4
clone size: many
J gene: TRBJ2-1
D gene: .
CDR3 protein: CASSLEWVRNEQFF
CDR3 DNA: TGTGCCAGCAGTTTAGAGTGGGTCCGCAATGAGCAGTTCTTC

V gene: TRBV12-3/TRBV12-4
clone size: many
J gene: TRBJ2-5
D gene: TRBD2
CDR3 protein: CASSSTSDRGSQYF
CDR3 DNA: TGTGCCAGCAGTAGCACTAGCGACCGGGGGTCCCAGTACTTC

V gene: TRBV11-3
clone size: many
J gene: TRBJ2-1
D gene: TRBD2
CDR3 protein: CASSSGTLSSYNEQFF
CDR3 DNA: TGTGCCAGCAGCAGCGGGACGCTTAGCTCCTACAATGAGCAGTTCTTC

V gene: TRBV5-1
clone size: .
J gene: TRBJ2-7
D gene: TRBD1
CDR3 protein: CASRLTGTGEYEQYF
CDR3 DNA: TGCGCCAGCAGATTAACCGGGACAGGTGAATACGAGCAGTACTTC

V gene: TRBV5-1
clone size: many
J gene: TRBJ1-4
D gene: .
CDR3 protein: CASSSQGYNEKLFF
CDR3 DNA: TGCGCCAGCAGCTCCCAGGGGTATAATGAAAAACTGTTTTTT

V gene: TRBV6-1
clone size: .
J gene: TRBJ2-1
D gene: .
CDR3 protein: CASRRKTGHNEQFF
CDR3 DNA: TGTGCCAGCAGGAGGAAAACAGGCCACAATGAGCAGTTCTTC

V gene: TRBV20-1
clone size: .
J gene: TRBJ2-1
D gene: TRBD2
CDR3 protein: CSARFTSGQSYNEQFF
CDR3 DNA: TGCAGTGCTAGATTCACTAGCGGGCAATCCTACAATGAGCAGTTCTTC

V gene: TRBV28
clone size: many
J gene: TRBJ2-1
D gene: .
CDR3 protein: CASSLLRDYLRGEQFF
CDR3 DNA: TGTGCCAGCAGTTTACTCCGCGACTACCTTCGGGGTGAGCAGTTCTTC

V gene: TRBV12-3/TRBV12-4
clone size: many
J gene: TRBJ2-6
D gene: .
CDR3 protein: CASSLGRGYSGANVLTF
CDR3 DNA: TGTGCCAGCAGTTTGGGGCGGGGCTACTCTGGGGCCAACGTCCTGACTTTC

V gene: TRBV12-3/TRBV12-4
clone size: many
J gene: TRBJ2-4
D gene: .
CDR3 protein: CASSPRGGLGTKNIQYF
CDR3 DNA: TGTGCCAGCAGTCCTAGGGGGGGGCTCGGGACCAAAAACATTCAGTACTTC

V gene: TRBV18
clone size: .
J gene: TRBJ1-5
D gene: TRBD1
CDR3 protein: CASSGQGEGQPQHF
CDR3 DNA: TGTGCCAGCTCAGGACAGGGCGAAGGTCAGCCCCAGCATTTT

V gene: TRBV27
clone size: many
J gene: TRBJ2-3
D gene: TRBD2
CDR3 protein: CASSQSSGGTDTQYF
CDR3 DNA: TGTGCCAGCAGTCAGAGTAGCGGGGGCACAGATACGCAGTATTTT

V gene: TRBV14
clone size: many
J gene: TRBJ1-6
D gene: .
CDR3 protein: CASSHTPNSPLHF
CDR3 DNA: TGTGCCAGCAGCCACACACCGAATTCACCCCTCCACTTT

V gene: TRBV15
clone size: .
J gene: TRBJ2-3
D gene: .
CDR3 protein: CATSRDHRDTQYF
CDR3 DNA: TGTGCCACCAGCAGAGATCATCGCGATACGCAGTATTTT

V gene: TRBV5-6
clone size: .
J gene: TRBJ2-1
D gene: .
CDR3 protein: CASSFDTEQFF
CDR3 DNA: TGTGCCAGCAGCTTCGACACTGAGCAGTTCTTC

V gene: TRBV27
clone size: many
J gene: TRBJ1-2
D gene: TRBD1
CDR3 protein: CASSLAGGSGYTF
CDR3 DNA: TGTGCCAGCAGTTTAGCAGGGGGAAGTGGCTACACCTTC

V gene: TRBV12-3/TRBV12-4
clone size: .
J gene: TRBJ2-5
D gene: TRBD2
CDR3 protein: CASTPPSGGHQETQYF
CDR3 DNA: TGTGCCAGCACCCCGCCCAGCGGGGGCCACCAAGAGACCCAGTACTTC

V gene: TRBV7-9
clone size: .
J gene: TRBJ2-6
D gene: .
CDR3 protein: CASSFLSANSGANVLTF
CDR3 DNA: TGTGCCAGCAGCTTCTTGTCAGCTAACTCTGGGGCCAACGTCCTGACTTTC

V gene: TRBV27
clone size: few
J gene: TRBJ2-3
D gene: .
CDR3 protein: CASSTPGAGTQYF
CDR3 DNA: TGTGCCAGCAGTACCCCGGGAGCTGGTACGCAGTATTTT

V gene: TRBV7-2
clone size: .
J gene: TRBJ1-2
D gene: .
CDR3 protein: CASSLAGADGYTF
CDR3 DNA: TGTGCCAGCAGCTTAGCAGGAGCGGATGGCTACACCTTC

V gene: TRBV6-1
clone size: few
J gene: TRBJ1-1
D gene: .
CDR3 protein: CASREQPYLGAFF
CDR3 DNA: TGTGCCAGCAGAGAGCAGCCATACTTGGGGGCTTTCTTT

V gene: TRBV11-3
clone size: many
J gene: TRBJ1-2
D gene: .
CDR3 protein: CASSSSRDTNNYGYTF
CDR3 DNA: TGTGCCAGCAGCTCGAGCCGGGACACGAATAACTATGGCTACACCTTC

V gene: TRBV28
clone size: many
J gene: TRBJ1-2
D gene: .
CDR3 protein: CASISRTAYEYGYTF
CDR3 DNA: TGTGCCAGCATTTCTAGGACAGCGTACGAATATGGCTACACCTTC

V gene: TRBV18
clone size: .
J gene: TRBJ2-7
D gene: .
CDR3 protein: CASSISGGAISSSYEQYF
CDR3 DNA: TGTGCCAGCTCTATATCAGGGGGGGCGATTTCGAGCTCCTACGAGCAGTACTTC

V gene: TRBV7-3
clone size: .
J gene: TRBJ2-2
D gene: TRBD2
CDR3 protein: CASIPLAGDDVTGELFF
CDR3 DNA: TGTGCCAGCATACCTCTAGCGGGGGACGATGTCACCGGGGAGCTGTTTTTT

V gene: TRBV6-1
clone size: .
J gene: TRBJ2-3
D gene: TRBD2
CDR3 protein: CASSPTGLAGGGDTQYF
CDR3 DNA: TGTGCCAGCAGTCCGACGGGGCTAGCGGGGGGGGGGGATACGCAGTATTTT

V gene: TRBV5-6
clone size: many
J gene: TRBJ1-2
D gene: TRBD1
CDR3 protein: CASSSGGAYYGYTF
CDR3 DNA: TGTGCCAGCAGCTCAGGGGGCGCCTACTATGGCTACACCTTC

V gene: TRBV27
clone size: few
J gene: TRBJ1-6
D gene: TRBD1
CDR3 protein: CASSPIGTGESPLHF
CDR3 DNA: TGTGCCAGCAGTCCGATTGGGACAGGGGAATCACCCCTCCACTTT

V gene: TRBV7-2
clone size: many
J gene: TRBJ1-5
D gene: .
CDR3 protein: CASSSSWGQPQHF
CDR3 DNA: TGTGCCAGCAGCTCCTCTTGGGGTCAGCCCCAGCATTTT

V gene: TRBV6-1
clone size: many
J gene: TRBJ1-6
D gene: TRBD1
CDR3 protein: CASSDHRTGAYNSPLHF
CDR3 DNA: TGTGCCAGCAGTGACCATAGGACAGGGGCATATAATTCACCCCTCCACTTT

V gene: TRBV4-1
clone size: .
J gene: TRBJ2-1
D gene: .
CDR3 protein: CASSQDPFNEQFF
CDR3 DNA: TGCGCCAGCAGCCAAGACCCATTTAATGAGCAGTTCTTC

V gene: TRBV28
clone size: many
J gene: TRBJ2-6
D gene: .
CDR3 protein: CASSLMGSGANVLTF
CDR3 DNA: TGTGCCAGCAGTCTTATGGGCTCTGGGGCCAACGTCCTGACTTTC

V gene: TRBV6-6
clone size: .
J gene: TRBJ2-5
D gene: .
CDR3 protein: CASSYDYETQYF
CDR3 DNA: TGTGCCAGCAGTTACGATTATGAGACCCAGTACTTC